One and the same sample provided the 25 T cell receptor beta chains below, sequenced in a study of blood T cell repertoires in COVID-19. Method: immunoSEQ multiplex PCR; TCRdb's copy keeps in-frame clones and lacks some. In the table there are approximately 300,000 clones, 87% of which are singletons. Sequencing was carried out using PBMCs or T cells enriched from blood (not recorded which). The receptors come from a woman under 40 who had recovered from COVID-19.

The rearrangement links TRBV2 to TRBJ2-2; D not certain. Looked up from germline, CDR1 is SNHLY and CDR2 is FYNNEI. V was pared by 8 bases and J by 6 bases, with 10 bases between. The CDR3 loop spans 12 amino acids. CDR3 sequence: CASSSGSGELFF. CDR3 bases: TGTGCCAGCTCGTCGGGTTCCGGGGAGCTGTTTTTT.

J is TRBJ1-2 and V is TRBV6-5, with a tentative D call TRBD1 (6 bases). Per germline, CDR1 MNHEY and CDR2 SVGAGI. Trimming took off 6 bases at V and 4 bases at J, with 12 bases between the two ends. The CDR3 runs 13 residues. CDR3 DNA: TGTGCCAGCAGCCTCAGGGGATTCTATGGCTACACCTTC. This sequence encodes CASSLRGFYGYTF.

The chain combines TRBV18 with TRBJ1-5; D not certain. V lost 3 bases, J lost 0 bases, and 6 bases lay in between. Germline CDR1 reads KGHSH; CDR2 reads LQKENI. The CDR3 consists of 14 residues. The CDR3 nucleotides are TGTGCCAGCTCACCCATCCATAGCAATCAGCCCCAGCATTTT. This encodes CASSPIHSNQPQHF.

This rearrangement joins TRBV30 to TRBJ1-6; perhaps TRBD1 as D (6 bases). The CDR3 has 15 amino acids. V gave up 5 bases and J gave up 5 bases, with 16 bases separating them. The V gene's germline CDR1 is GTSNPN and CDR2 SVGIG (reference sequence). The CDR3 nucleotides are TGTGCCTGGGATGGGGGGGCGACCAATAATTCACCCCTCCACTTT. Protein product: CAWDGGATNNSPLHF.

This clone was seen only once. J is TRBJ1-3 and V is TRBV4-3; D possibly corresponds to TRBD1 (5 bases). The CDR3 spans 15 residues. The germline CDR1 and CDR2 sequences are LGHNA and YSLEER. V lost 5 bases and J lost 4, with 15 bases in between. The CDR3 is CASSSRGGSGNTIYF. CDR3 nucleotides: TGCGCCAGCAGCTCTCGGGGGGGGAGCGGAAACACCATATATTTT.

This chain joins TRBV2 and TRBJ2-3, with 7 bases matching TRBD2. Germline CDR1 and CDR2: SNHLY and FYNNEI. This CDR3 comprises 17 residues. V was clipped by 8 bases and J by 4 bases; unmatched bases: 18. CDR3 amino acids: CASEASGANWSPDTQYF. The CDR3 nucleotides read TGTGCCAGCGAAGCCAGCGGGGCAAATTGGTCACCAGATACGCAGTATTTT.

The chain carries TRBV19 and TRBJ1-4; no reliable D call. The CDR3 is 14 amino acids. Trimming cost V 3 bases and J 3 bases, with 8 bases left between them. The germline gives CDR1 LNHDA, CDR2 SQIVND (reference sequence). For the CDR3, the DNA is TGTGCCAGTAGTATTTACAGCCCTAATGAAAAACTGTTTTTT. It translates to CASSIYSPNEKLFF.

The V call is TRBV4-1, the J call TRBJ1-2, with unresolved D. CDR3 length: 14 residues. V lost 1 base and J 4 bases, leaving 10 bases between the germline ends. Germline assignment: CDR1 MGHRA and CDR2 YSYEKL. Written as DNA, the CDR3 is TGCGCCAGCAGCCAAGTTGGGCAGATCTATGGCTACACCTTC. It translates to CASSQVGQIYGYTF.

The chain carries TRBV29-1 and TRBJ1-2, with 8 bases matching TRBD1. J was trimmed by 8 bases and V by 4 bases; bases with no gene match: 9. The V gene's germline CDR1 is SQVTM and CDR2 ANQGSEA. The CDR3 has 13 amino acids. CDR3 in amino acids: CSVGGQETTGYTF. CDR3 in DNA: TGCAGCGTTGGGGGACAGGAGACCACCGGCTACACCTTC.

The chain has TRBV19 and TRBJ2-1, with D possibly being TRBD2 (5 bases). With 0 bases removed from V and 0 bases from J, the gap between germline ends came to 15 bases. Germline CDR1 is LNHDA and CDR2 is SQIVND (reference sequence). This CDR3 spans 18 amino acids. CDR3 coding DNA: TGTGCCAGTAGTATAGATCTTATGAAGCGGTCCTCCTACAATGAGCAGTTCTTC. It yields the protein CASSIDLMKRSSYNEQFF.

The rearrangement uses TRBV15 and TRBJ1-2; D is undetermined. The V gene lost 7 bases and the J gene lost 4 bases, with 16 bases spanning the gap. CDR1 and CDR2 from the germline V gene are LNHNV and YYDKDF (reference sequence). The CDR3 has 14 residues. The chain's CDR3 is CATTNSRDPYGYTF. CDR3 bases: TGTGCCACCACCAATTCACGGGATCCCTATGGCTACACCTTC.

The V and J genes are TRBV19 and TRBJ2-5; 11 bases are a match to TRBD2. V shed 2 bases and J 4 bases; nucleotides not matched to a gene: 6. The CDR3 contains 16 residues. The V gene's germline CDR1 is LNHDA and CDR2 SQIVND (reference sequence). CDR3: CASSILAGGLGETQYF. The CDR3 bases are TGTGCCAGTAGTATACTAGCGGGGGGCCTCGGAGAGACCCAGTACTTC.

V gene TRBV5-1 combines with J gene TRBJ1-6, with D possibly being TRBD1 (6 bases). The germline V and J ends were trimmed by 5 bases and 7 bases, with 10 bases remaining between them. Germline V lookup: CDR1 SGHRS, CDR2 YFSETQ. The CDR3 covers 13 residues. The DNA of the CDR3 is TGCGCCAGCAGGTCCCAGGGGAATTCACCCCTCCACTTT. Translating it yields CASRSQGNSPLHF.

This clone was detected only a few times. The CDR3 sequence: CASLYYRDRGRSGYTF. Here the CDR3 DNA reads TGTGCCAGCCTCTACTACCGGGACAGAGGGCGGAGTGGCTACACCTTC. The chain recombines TRBV2 with TRBJ1-2, with 7 bases that match TRBD1. The CDR3 runs to 16 residues. The V gene's germline CDR1 is SNHLY and CDR2 FYNNEI. V was clipped by 8 bases and J by 7 bases; unmatched bases: 19.

This sequence joins TRBV7-3 and TRBJ1-4; TRBD1 might be the D (5 bases). CDR3 size: 15 residues. Germline V gene data show CDR1 as SGHTA and CDR2 as FQGTGA. V lost 5 bases and J lost 8, with 18 bases in between. The CDR3 bases are TGTGCCAGCAGCCCATCCGGGACTTGGGGAGAAAAACTGTTTTTT. This gives the protein CASSPSGTWGEKLFF. The full variable domain, its missing parts supplied by reference TRBV7-3 and TRBJ1-4, is GAGVSQTPSNKVTEKGKYVELRCDPISGHTALYWYRQSLGQGPEFLIYFQGTGAADDSGLPNDRFFAVRPEGSVSTLKIQRTERGDSAVYLCASSPSGTWGEKLFFGSGTQLSVL.

The chain couples TRBV3-1 (or the pseudogene TRBV3-2) to TRBJ2-3; 16 nucleotides agree with TRBD2. Trimming took 2 bases from V and 4 from J; bases not matched to a gene: 9. Germline-derived CDR1 and CDR2 are LGHDT and YNNKEL (reference sequence). There are 19 residues in the CDR3. CDR3 nucleotides: TGTGCCAGCAGCCAACCGGGACTAGCGGGGGGGCGGGGCTCAGATACGCAGTATTTT. This translates into CASSQPGLAGGRGSDTQYF.

The chain carries TRBV9 and TRBJ2-3; a possible D gene is TRBD1 (5 bases). This CDR3 contains 15 residues. Germline assignment: CDR1 SGDLS and CDR2 YYNGEE. Trimming took off 1 base at V and 1 base at J, with 10 bases between the two ends. The CDR3 here is CASSVLPGRTDTQYF. The CDR3 DNA sequence: TGTGCCAGCAGCGTACTGCCAGGGCGCACAGATACGCAGTATTTT.

This clone was picked up one time. The gene calls are TRBV18 and TRBJ1-1; the match to TRBD1 covers 7 bases. From germline, CDR1 is KGHSH and CDR2 LQKENI. The CDR3 has 16 residues. The junction had 8 bases not matched to a gene; V was cut back by 4 bases and J by 0 bases. CDR3 nucleotide sequence: TGTGCCAGCTCACAAAGAATACAGGGGATGAACACTGAAGCTTTCTTT. Amino acids: CASSQRIQGMNTEAFF.

The genes are TRBV30 and TRBJ1-2, with D tentatively TRBD1 (6 bases). Germline V gene lookup returns CDR1 GTSNPN and CDR2 SVGIG (reference sequence). The CDR3 contains 14 residues. The V end lost 7 bases, the J end lost 4 bases, and 19 bases lay between the germline ends. CDR3 in amino acids: CASQSDSGGYGYTF. The CDR3 DNA reads as TGTGCCTCCCAATCGGACAGCGGGGGCTATGGCTACACCTTC.

The CDR3 DNA sequence: TGTGCCTGGAGTGTGGACAGGACCTATGGCTACACCTTC. Amino acids: CAWSVDRTYGYTF. The V gene is TRBV30, the J gene TRBJ1-2, with 7 positions matching TRBD1. Germline V gene sequence: CDR1 GTSNPN, CDR2 SVGIG (reference sequence). The CDR3 is made up of 13 amino acids. Losses at the gene ends were 0 bases for V and 4 bases for J; bases not matched to a gene: 2.

The DNA of the CDR3 is TGTGCCTGGGGGGGGGACAGGATTTTAAGCACAGATACGCAGTATTTT. Translating gives CAWGGDRILSTDTQYF. The chain links TRBV30 to TRBJ2-3; D possibly corresponds to TRBD1 (8 bases). Germline CDR1 reads GTSNPN; CDR2 reads SVGIG (reference sequence). This CDR3 spans 16 amino acids. Trimming shortened V by 5 bases and J by 0 bases, and 18 bases separated the two germline ends.

The chain joins TRBV6-6 to TRBJ2-5; D is possibly TRBD1 (5 bases). Trimming cost V 6 bases and J 4 bases, with 12 bases left between them. Per the germline V gene, CDR1 is MNHNY and CDR2 is SVGAGI (reference sequence). The CDR3 has 13 residues. The DNA for the CDR3 is TGTGCCAGCAGGGGGCGCGTGGGAGAGACCCAGTACTTC. This codes for CASRGRVGETQYF.

The rearrangement uses TRBV29-1 and TRBJ1-2, with D uncertain. Deletions cut 4 bases from V and 7 bases from J, with 16 bases between. The V gene's germline CDR1 is SQVTM and CDR2 ANQGSEA. This CDR3 comprises 13 residues. CDR3 in amino acids: CSVVAITGRGYTF. The DNA of the CDR3 is TGCAGCGTTGTAGCGATTACTGGACGTGGCTACACCTTC.

V gene TRBV19 combines with J gene TRBJ1-2; tentatively, D is TRBD1 (5 bases). Germline CDR1 reads LNHDA; CDR2 reads SQIVND (reference sequence). The CDR3 has 12 residues. Deletions cut 6 bases from V and 5 bases from J, with 10 bases between. The CDR3 loop is CASRAGPYGYTF. The CDR3 DNA is TGTGCCAGTAGAGCGGGGCCATATGGCTACACCTTC.

J is TRBJ2-3 and V is TRBV18, with 8 bases lining up with TRBD1. The V gene end was trimmed by 6 bases and the J gene end by 2 bases; junction bases not matched to a gene: 7. Germline V CDR1 and CDR2: KGHSH, LQKENI. The CDR3 consists of 15 residues. The CDR3 region has the DNA TGTGCCAGCTCCCCGTCGCAGGGGGCCACAGATACGCAGTATTTT. Amino acids: CASSPSQGATDTQYF.